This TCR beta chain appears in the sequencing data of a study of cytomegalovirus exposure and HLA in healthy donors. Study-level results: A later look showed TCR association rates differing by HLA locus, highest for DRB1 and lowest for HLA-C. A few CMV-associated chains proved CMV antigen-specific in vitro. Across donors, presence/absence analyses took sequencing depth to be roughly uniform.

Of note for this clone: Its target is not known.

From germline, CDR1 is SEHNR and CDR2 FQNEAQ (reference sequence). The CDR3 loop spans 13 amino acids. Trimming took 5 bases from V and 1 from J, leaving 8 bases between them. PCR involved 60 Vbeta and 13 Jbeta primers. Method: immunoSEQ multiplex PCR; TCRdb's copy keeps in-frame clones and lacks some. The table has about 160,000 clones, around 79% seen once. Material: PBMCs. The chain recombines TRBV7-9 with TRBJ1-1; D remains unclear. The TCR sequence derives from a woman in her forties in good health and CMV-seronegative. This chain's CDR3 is CASSPNTNTEAFF. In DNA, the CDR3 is TGTGCCAGCAGCCCTAATACGAACACTGAAGCTTTCTTT.